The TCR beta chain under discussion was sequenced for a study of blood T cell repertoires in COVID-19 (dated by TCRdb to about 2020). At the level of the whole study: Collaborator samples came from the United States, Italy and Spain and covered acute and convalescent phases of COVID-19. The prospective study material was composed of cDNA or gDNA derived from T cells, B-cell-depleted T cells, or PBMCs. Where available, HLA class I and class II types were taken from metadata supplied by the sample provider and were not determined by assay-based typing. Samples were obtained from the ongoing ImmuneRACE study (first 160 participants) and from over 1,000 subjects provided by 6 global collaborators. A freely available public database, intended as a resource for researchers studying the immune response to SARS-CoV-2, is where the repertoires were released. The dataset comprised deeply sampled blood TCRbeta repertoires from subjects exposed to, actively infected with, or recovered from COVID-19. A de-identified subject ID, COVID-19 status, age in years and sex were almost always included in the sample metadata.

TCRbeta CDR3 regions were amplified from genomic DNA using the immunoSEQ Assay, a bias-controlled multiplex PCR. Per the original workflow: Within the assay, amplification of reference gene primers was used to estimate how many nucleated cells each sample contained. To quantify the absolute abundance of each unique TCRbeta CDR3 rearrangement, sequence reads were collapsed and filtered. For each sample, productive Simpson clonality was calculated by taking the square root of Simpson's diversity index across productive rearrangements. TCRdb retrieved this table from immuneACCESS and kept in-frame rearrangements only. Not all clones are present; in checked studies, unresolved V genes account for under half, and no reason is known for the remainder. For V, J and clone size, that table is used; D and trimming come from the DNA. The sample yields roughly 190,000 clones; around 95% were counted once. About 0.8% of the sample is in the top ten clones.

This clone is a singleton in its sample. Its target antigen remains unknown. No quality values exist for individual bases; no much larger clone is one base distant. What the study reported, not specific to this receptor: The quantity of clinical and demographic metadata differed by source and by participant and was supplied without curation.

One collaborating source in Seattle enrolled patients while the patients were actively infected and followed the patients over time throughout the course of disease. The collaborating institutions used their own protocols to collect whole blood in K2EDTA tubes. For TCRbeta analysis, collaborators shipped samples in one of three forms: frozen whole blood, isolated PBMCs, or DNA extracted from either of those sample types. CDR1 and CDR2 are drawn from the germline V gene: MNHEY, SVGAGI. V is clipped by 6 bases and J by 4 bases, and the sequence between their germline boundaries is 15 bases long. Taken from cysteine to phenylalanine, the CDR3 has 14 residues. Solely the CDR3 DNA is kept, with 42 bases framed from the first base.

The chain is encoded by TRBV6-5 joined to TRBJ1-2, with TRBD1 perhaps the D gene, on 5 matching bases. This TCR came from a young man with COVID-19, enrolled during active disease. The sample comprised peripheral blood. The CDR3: CASRQTGTGYGYTF. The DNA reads TGTGCCAGCAGACAGACCGGGACTGGCTATGGCTACACCTTC.